Below, one T cell receptor beta chain is given with its context. The method was immunoSEQ multiplex PCR; TCRdb's version includes in-frame clones alone and lacks a portion of them. The sample carries about 240,000 clones, roughly 87% recorded once. V lost 7 bases to trimming and J lost 4 bases, with 14 bases between them. CDR1 is MNHEY and CDR2 is SVGAGI in the germline V gene. This CDR3 spans 14 amino acids. This sample is drawn from a study of blood T cell repertoires in COVID-19. The chain is built from TRBV6-5 and TRBJ2-1; D is unresolved. Sequenced input: PBMCs or T cells enriched from blood (not recorded which). This receptor was taken from a woman aged 25 to 39 with acute COVID-19. The CDR3 is CASKPRGVYNEQFF. The CDR3 DNA follows: TGTGCCAGCAAGCCACGTGGAGTATACAATGAGCAGTTCTTC.